This T cell receptor (beta chain) was observed in a study of PD-1 blockade in classical Hodgkin lymphoma. Study as a whole: Nivolumab was administered to patients intravenously at 3 mg/kg every 2 weeks. Findings and limits, study-wide: Nivolumab initiation under 1 year post-ASCT meant exclusion. Before treatment, complete responders showed about the same diversity as newly diagnosed patients.

Comments on this clone: Antigen unknown.

The time point denotes: cycle 4 day 1 (C4D1), after more than five weeks of nivolumab. Each of the patients experienced relapse following autologous stem cell transplantation, and their brentuximab vedotin exposure differed. Complete response, partial response or progressive disease was each patient's best response. CDR3 length: 15 residues. The germline V gene encodes CDR1 MNHEY and CDR2 SMNVEV (reference sequence). Trimming cost V 2 bases and J 6 bases, with 11 bases left between them. Method: immunoSEQ multiplex PCR; TCRdb's copy keeps in-frame clones and lacks some. The sample shows 50,000 to 65,000 clones, nearly 90% of them seen only once.

This clonotype was sampled from a human donor with classical Hodgkin lymphoma. The gene calls are TRBV27 and TRBJ1-6, with D maybe TRBD1 (5 bases). Sequenced here: peripheral blood mononuclear cells (PBMCs), sampled before the fourth cycle of nivolumab. For the CDR3, the DNA is TGTGCCAGCAGTTTAGGAGCAGGGTTTAATTCACCCCTCCACTTT. Amino acid sequence: CASSLGAGFNSPLHF.